There are a few counts of the clone carrying this T cell receptor beta chain. Its specificity is not known. The sample comes from a study of vaccination effects on CD4 cells after COVID-19. Across the study: It was a median of 72 days after the second dose that post-vaccine samples were obtained.

Only in-frame clones appear in the TCRdb table, and some are missing; sequencing was by immunoSEQ multiplex PCR. The sample yields fewer than 85,000 clones, about 80% seen once. Ahead of sequencing, the ViraFEST assay grew antigen-specific CD4+ T cells using viral peptide pools. Subsequent to a culture period of roughly 11 days, CD4+ T cells were isolated. Each participant was administered two doses of either the BNT162b2 or the mRNA-1273 vaccine. This specimen consisted of CD4+ T cells from PBMCs cultured with HCoV-OC43 spike peptides, obtained after COVID-19 vaccination. The subset was: HCoV-OC43 spike overlapping peptide pool stimulation. This TCR was recovered from a human donor who received a COVID-19 vaccine.

CDR3 sequence reads: CASSQGGLAGVRRLGDEQFF. In DNA, the CDR3 is TGTGCCAGCAGCCAAGGAGGACTAGCGGGGGTCCGCCGTTTGGGTGATGAGCAGTTCTTC. The V call is TRBV14, the J call TRBJ2-1, with 13 nucleotides matching TRBD2. With V trimmed by 1 base and J by 8 bases, 17 bases remained unmatched. The germline V gene has CDR1 SGHDN and CDR2 FVKESK. The CDR3 consists of 20 residues.